This T cell receptor (beta chain) is drawn from a study of blood T cells in healthy people across ages (dated by TCRdb to the mid-2010s). Study-wide context: In model experiments, roughly one uniquely barcoded TCR beta cDNA molecule per two T cells was captured by template switching. Two additional independent replicas of 1 million unique cDNA reads from the same blood draw were analyzed for two donors (one aged 18 to 29 and one aged 80 or older). Four age groups were formed from the donors: young (average approximately 15 years), middle-aged (around 40), aged (62) and long-lived (about 75). The study measured age-related changes in TCR beta repertoire diversity using deep sequencing normalized with unique cDNA molecular identifiers. To avoid experimental bias, donors of different ages were randomly spread across the sequencing lanes.

The library came from 5' RACE. For sequencing, an Illumina HiSeq 2500 was employed. A second PCR of about 6 to 12 cycles was run with a J-beta primer mix and a sample-barcoded 5' primer. Each TCR beta cDNA molecule received a unique molecular identifier from a template-switch 5' adaptor carrying 12 random nucleotides. Each sample yielded at least 2.5 million CDR3-containing paired-end reads. First-strand cDNA synthesis was performed from all RNA using the Mint cDNA synthesis kit, with priming by a TRBC-specific oligonucleotide. Following uracil-DNA glycosylase treatment, a first 18-cycle PCR with universal primers M1SS and BC2_uni_R was performed on all cDNA. The authors' analysis ran thus. For normalization, 1 million high-quality reads were randomly selected from each sample, with every read carrying a distinct molecular identifier. Reads with shared molecular identifiers were discarded instead of being binned into consensus sequences. MiTCR, set to a Q25 quality threshold and the strictest error-elimination algorithm, was used for CDR3 identification, clonotype clustering and error correction. A nonparametric unseen species model with Euler transformation was used to estimate lower-bound total TCR beta diversity. TCRdb redid the processing of the public reads, applying fastp at Q25 and MiXCR, and retained in-frame beta chains. Identical CDR3 protein sequences are pooled into one entry, listed with their most common genes and DNA. TCRdb, not the authors, supplied the V and J calls. The table for this sample lists 1.5 million to 1.8 million distinct CDR3 sequences; approximately 39% of them were counted only once. The ten largest account for about 4.1% of the sample.

Clipping removes 5 bases from V and 6 bases from J, with 9 as the unmatched junction base count. CDR1 and CDR2, looked up from the germline V gene, are SGHAT and FQNNGV. From the cysteine up to the phenylalanine, the CDR3 has a length of 15 residues. Only the CDR3 portion is preserved as DNA: 45 bases, with reading frame beginning at the first base. This clonotype was counted once. Its antigen remains undetermined. Nothing much larger sits one base from this clone, and base qualities are not available. Overall study results and their limits: Estimates of total diversity based on one million sequenced T cells were regarded as lower bounds and as underestimates. Compared with the aged group, the long-lived group had more naive CD4+ T cells, fewer expanded clones and increased TCR diversity, suggesting age selection. The CMV infection status of donors was not known, potentially confounding age-related changes in expanded clonotypes. The percentage of naive T cells measured by flow cytometry correlated strongly with observed TCR beta diversity. Observed TCR beta diversity per million T cells fell roughly linearly with age, and a significant reduction was already apparent by age roughly 40. Conclusive comparison of naive and antigen-experienced compartments was prevented by the profiling of bulk unsorted PBMCs.

The roughly 42 donors, aged about 6 to 95 years, were systemically healthy Caucasian individuals from Russia. Each donor gave approximately 9.4 milliliters of peripheral blood, drawn into EDTA-treated Vacutainer tubes. Ficoll-Paque density-gradient centrifugation was used to isolate PBMCs, with at least 6 million obtained per sample. Trizol reagent was used to extract total RNA from PBMCs, with at least 5.5 micrograms per sample. The percentages of naive CD45RAhigh/CD27high T cells were determined by flow cytometry on a PBMC aliquot from every donor. Material for sequencing was blood. The chain uses TRBV11-2 and TRBJ2-3; TRBD1 lines up with 9 middle nucleotides. This clonotype originated in a young woman in good health. At the DNA level, the sequence is TGTGCCAGCAGCCCGAACAGGGGGCGGATGGATACGCAGTATTTT. It codes for CASSPNRGRMDTQYF.